This T cell receptor (beta chain) emerged from a study of blood T cell repertoires in COVID-19. Study as a whole: Researchers got acute and convalescent COVID-19 samples from the United States, Italy and Spain. PBMCs, B-cell-depleted T cells, or T cells provided the cDNA or gDNA that made up the material.

Study processing details: Scientists estimated how many nucleated cells there were by amplifying reference gene primers. The table came from immunoSEQ multiplex PCR; TCRdb's copy has only in-frame clones and leaves some out. D and trimming come from the DNA, and the V and J calls and clone size come from that table. The data show 75,000 to 80,000 clones, with 88% seen just once and 45% held by the top ten. Deletions cut 0 bases from V and 4 bases from J, with 13 bases between. Germline V gene lookup returns CDR1 SGDLS and CDR2 YYNGEE. The CDR3 is made up of 15 amino acids. The sequenced sample was peripheral blood. The J gene is TRBJ1-2, the V gene TRBV9; a possible D gene is TRBD1 (5 bases). This receptor was identified in a human donor in a cohort sampled during active COVID-19. CDR3 region: CASSVGGDNLYGYTF. The DNA of the CDR3 is TGTGCCAGCAGCGTAGGGGGGGATAACCTCTATGGCTACACCTTC.